Shown below are 3 T cell receptor beta chains from a single sample sequenced in a study of OX40 agonist ivuxolimab in advanced cancers. TCRdb keeps only in-frame clones here, not all; method: immunoSEQ multiplex PCR. The sample lists roughly 62,000 clones, around 88% occurring once. The input for sequencing was CD4+ or CD8+ T cells sorted from blood, taken in a trial of the OX40 agonist ivuxolimab. The receptor source for this set is an adult with an advanced solid tumor such as melanoma, head and neck, liver or kidney cancer.

This clone was seen only once. The chain links TRBV30 to TRBJ1-2, with 7 bases matching TRBD1. With 3 bases clipped from V and 0 bases from J, the junction kept 13 bases outside the gene matches. Germline values: CDR1 GTSNPN, CDR2 SVGIG (reference sequence). The CDR3 extends over 17 amino acids. CDR3 in DNA: TGTGCCTGGAGCGTGAGGGCAGGGGGGTCTACTAACTATGGCTACACCTTC. It yields the protein CAWSVRAGGSTNYGYTF.

The chain is built from TRBV29-1 and TRBJ1-2, with 7 bases identical to TRBD1. CDR1 and CDR2 from the germline V gene are SQVTM and ANQGSEA. This CDR3 is built from 13 residues. Unmatched junction bases numbered 3, after V lost 2 bases and J lost 3 bases. The CDR3 coding sequence is TGCAGCGTTGAAAAGCAGGGGGACTATGGCTACACCTTC. Amino acids: CSVEKQGDYGYTF.

The rearrangement joins TRBV28 to TRBJ1-2, with 9 bases identical to TRBD1. Germline CDR1 is MDHEN and CDR2 is SYDVKM. J gave up 5 bases and V 5 bases, and 3 bases lay outside the gene matches. The CDR3 covers 13 residues. The CDR3, as DNA: TGTGCCAGCAGTACGGGACAGGGTTATGGCTACACCTTC. This translates into CASSTGQGYGYTF.